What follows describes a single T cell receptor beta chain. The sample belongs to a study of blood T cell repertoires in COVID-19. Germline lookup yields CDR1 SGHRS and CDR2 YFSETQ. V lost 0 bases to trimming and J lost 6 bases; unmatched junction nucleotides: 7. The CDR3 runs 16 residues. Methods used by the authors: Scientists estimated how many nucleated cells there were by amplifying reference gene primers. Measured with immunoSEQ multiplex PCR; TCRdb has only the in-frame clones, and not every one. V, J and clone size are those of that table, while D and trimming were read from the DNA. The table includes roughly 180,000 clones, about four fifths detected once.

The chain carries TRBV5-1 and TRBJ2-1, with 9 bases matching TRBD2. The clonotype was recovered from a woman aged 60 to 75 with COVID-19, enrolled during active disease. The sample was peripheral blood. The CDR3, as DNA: TGCGCCAGCAGCTTGGAAGGCGGGGGGGCCCGCAATGAGCAGTTCTTC. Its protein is CASSLEGGGARNEQFF.